This T cell receptor (beta chain) is from a study of blood T cell repertoires in COVID-19 (dated by TCRdb to about 2020). Notes on the research overall: Samples covering the acute and convalescent phases of COVID-19 were provided by collaborators in the United States, Italy and Spain. The prospective study material was composed of cDNA or gDNA derived from T cells, B-cell-depleted T cells, or PBMCs. Deeply sampled blood TCRbeta repertoires from subjects exposed to, actively infected with, or recovered from COVID-19 were included in the dataset. The repertoires were released in a freely available public database meant as a resource for research on the immune response to SARS-CoV-2. The samples were drawn from two sources: the first 160 participants of the ongoing ImmuneRACE study, and over 1,000 subjects contributed by 6 global collaborators. The sample metadata nearly always contained a de-identified subject ID, COVID-19 status, age in years and sex. Where available, HLA class I and class II types were taken from metadata supplied by the sample provider and were not determined by assay-based typing.

Whole blood was collected in K2EDTA tubes by collaborating institutions according to the institutions' own protocols. For TCRbeta analysis, collaborator samples were shipped as frozen whole blood, as isolated PBMCs, or as DNA extracted from either sample type. TCRbeta CDR3 regions were amplified from genomic DNA using the immunoSEQ Assay, a bias-controlled multiplex PCR. On the study's bioinformatics: Nucleated cell counts per sample were estimated from amplification of reference gene primers within the assay. Sequence reads were collapsed and filtered to measure the absolute abundance of every unique TCRbeta CDR3 rearrangement. For each sample, productive Simpson clonality was calculated as the square root of Simpson's diversity index across productive rearrangements. TCRdb took this table from immuneACCESS and kept in-frame rearrangements with V and J called. Such tables lack part of the clones; where checked against another copy, unresolved V genes explain under half of the gap, and the rest is unexplained. D and trimming were read from the DNA, whereas the V and J calls and clone size are those reported in that table. This sample lists under 45,000 clones; approximately 83% were detected once. The top ten hold about 4.8% of the sample.

General conclusions and limits of the study: The quantity of clinical and demographic metadata differed by source and by participant and was supplied without curation.

Details on this clone: The antigen it binds to is not known. No qualities accompany the bases; no much larger clone lies one base away.

Sequenced: peripheral blood. This receptor was identified in a man aged 40-49 years with active COVID-19.

The DNA is as follows: TGTGCCAGCAGCACTGGCAGGGACAGGGTCTATGGCTACACCTTC. The encoded protein is CASSTGRDRVYGYTF. The chain employs TRBV9 and TRBJ1-2; 9 junctional bases match TRBD1. The cysteine opens and the phenylalanine closes a CDR3 of 15 amino acids. Of all the DNA, just the CDR3 is kept, 45 bases in frame from base 1. From a lookup of the germline V gene, CDR1 and CDR2 are SGDLS and YYNGEE. For this chain, trimming is 4 bases at the V end and 4 bases at the J end, and the number of junction bases without a gene match is 8.